The 6 T cell receptor beta chains below all came from one sample that was sequenced in a study of cytomegalovirus exposure and HLA in healthy donors. Primers included in the PCR were 60 Vbeta and 13 Jbeta primers. The data were produced by immunoSEQ multiplex PCR, yet TCRdb's version contains in-frame clones alone and is incomplete. There are over 100,000 clones in the sample; just under 70% occur only once, and about 5.5% lies in the top ten. The sequenced material came from PBMCs. The receptor source for this set is a woman aged 70-85 years in good health and CMV-seropositive.

This clone was observed a few times. This chain joins TRBV6-6 and TRBJ1-5, with 9 bases fitting TRBD1. The CDR3 has 16 residues. From germline, CDR1 is MNHNY and CDR2 SVGAGI (reference sequence). V shed 2 bases, J shed 4 bases, and the junction held 6 bases outside the gene matches. CDR3 protein: CASSYLGTGNNQPQHF. The CDR3, as DNA: TGTGCCAGCAGTTACCTGGGGACAGGGAATAATCAGCCCCAGCATTTT.

V is TRBV10-3 and J is TRBJ1-5, with D perhaps TRBD1 (6 bases). The CDR3 sequence is 15 residues long. Germline CDR1 ENHRY, CDR2 SYGVKD. The V gene lost 2 bases and the J gene lost 3 bases, with 11 bases spanning the gap. CDR3 nucleotide sequence: TGTGCCATCAGTGAGGGCAGGGGTAACAATCAGCCCCAGCATTTT. Translating gives CAISEGRGNNQPQHF.

The chain links TRBV9 to TRBJ2-1; TRBD1 matches at 11 bases. CDR1 is SGDLS and CDR2 is YYNGEE in the germline V gene. J lost 8 bases, V lost 4 bases, and 5 bases had no gene match. This CDR3 contains 14 residues. The CDR3 protein is CASSQGQGGYEQFF. The CDR3 DNA follows: TGTGCCAGCAGCCAGGGACAGGGGGGCTATGAGCAGTTCTTC.

The table lists this clone with a few counts. The chain carries TRBV5-4 and TRBJ2-5; 9 nucleotides align to TRBD2. The trim removed 4 bases at V and 2 bases at J, leaving 6 bases unmatched. This CDR3 is 15 amino acids long. Germline values: CDR1 SGHNT, CDR2 YYREEE (reference sequence). Here the CDR3 reads CASSRSGGSQETQYF. The CDR3 coding sequence is TGTGCCAGCAGCCGTAGCGGGGGCTCTCAAGAGACCCAGTACTTC.

This clone was counted once. The chain recombines TRBV7-9 with TRBJ1-2; possibly TRBD1 for D (5 bases). With 5 bases removed from V and 9 bases from J, the gap between germline ends came to 25 bases. Looked up from germline, CDR1 is SEHNR and CDR2 is FQNEAQ (reference sequence). This CDR3 region has 16 residues. The CDR3 DNA reads as TGTGCCAGCAGCCCACGAGTAGTGCCGGCCGGGGGAAGCTACACCTTC. The encoded protein is CASSPRVVPAGGSYTF.

V usage is TRBV29-1 and J usage is TRBJ1-1; D is possibly TRBD1 (6 bases). Trimming pared 7 bases from V and 3 bases from J, leaving 12 bases between. CDR1 and CDR2 from the germline V gene are SQVTM and ANQGSEA. This CDR3 has 12 residues. As DNA, the CDR3 is TGCAGCGATCCTCAGGGGTACACTGAAGCTTTCTTT. Its translation: CSDPQGYTEAFF. The full variable domain, its missing parts supplied by reference TRBV29-1 and TRBJ1-1, is SAVISQKPSRDICQRGTSLTIQCQVDSQVTMMFWYRQQPGQSLTLIATANQGSEATYESGFVIDKFPISRPNLTFSTLTVSNMSPEDSSIYLCSDPQGYTEAFFGQGTRLTVV.